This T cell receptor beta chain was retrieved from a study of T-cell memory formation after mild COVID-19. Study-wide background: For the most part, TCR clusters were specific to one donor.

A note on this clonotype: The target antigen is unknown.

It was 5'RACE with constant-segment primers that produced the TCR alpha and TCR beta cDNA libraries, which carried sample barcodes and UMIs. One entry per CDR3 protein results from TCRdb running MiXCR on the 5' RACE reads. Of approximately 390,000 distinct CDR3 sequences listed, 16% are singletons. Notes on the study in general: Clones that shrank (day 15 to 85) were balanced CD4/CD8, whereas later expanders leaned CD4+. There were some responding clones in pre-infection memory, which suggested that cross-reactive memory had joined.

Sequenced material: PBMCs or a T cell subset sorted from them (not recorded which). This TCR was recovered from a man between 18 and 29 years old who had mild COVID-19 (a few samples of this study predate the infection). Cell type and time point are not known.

The CDR3 DNA is TGCAGTGCTGGGCCTCCCTCGGGCACGCAGTATTTT. This sequence encodes CSAGPPSGTQYF. The V call is TRBV20-1, the J call TRBJ2-3; D ambiguous. Trimming left V 5 bases short and J 9 bases short, with 15 bases between. CDR1 is DFQATT and CDR2 is SNEGSKA in the germline V gene (reference sequence). The CDR3 contains 12 residues.